These T cell receptor beta chains were read from a single sample in a study of blood T cell repertoires in COVID-19. Clones were read by immunoSEQ multiplex PCR, and TCRdb kept only the in-frame ones, dropping some. The table includes more than 75,000 clones, approximately 79% detected once. Source material: peripheral blood. Every receptor here comes from a woman at least 80 years old with active or convalescent COVID-19. CDR3s include the opening cysteine and the closing phenylalanine or tryptophan. The order of the fields is D gene, clone size, V gene, CDR3 length, J gene, CDR3 protein, CDR3 DNA. A D gene is named only where the DNA matches it firmly. Size tells how often a clone was seen (once, few, many) or the class of an expanded clone, and some rows leave it out.

.	once	TRBV27	13	TRBJ1-2	CASSLSRDYGYTF	TGTGCCAGCAGTTTATCCAGGGACTATGGCTACACCTTC
TRBD1	.	TRBV29-1	14	TRBJ2-2	CSAVRDRVSGELFF	TGCAGCGCCGTCCGGGACAGGGTGTCCGGGGAGCTGTTTTTT
TRBD1	.	TRBV11-2	17	TRBJ2-4	CASSLERTGVAKNIQYF	TGTGCCAGCAGCTTAGAACGGACAGGGGTTGCCAAAAACATTCAGTACTTC
TRBD1	.	TRBV5-5	16	TRBJ2-1	CASSLVRQGAGNEQFF	TGTGCCAGCAGCTTGGTACGGCAGGGGGCGGGGAATGAGCAGTTCTTC
.	.	TRBV27	14	TRBJ1-2	CASSLSPGNYGYTF	TGTGCCAGCAGTTTATCGCCGGGAAACTATGGCTACACCTTC
TRBD1	.	TRBV5-1	14	TRBJ2-5	CASSSGQVGETQYF	TGCGCCAGCAGCTCGGGACAGGTTGGGGAGACCCAGTACTTC
TRBD1	.	TRBV19	14	TRBJ2-2	CASRVQGATGELFF	TGTGCCAGTAGGGTACAGGGGGCGACCGGGGAGCTGTTTTTT
.	.	TRBV19	14	TRBJ1-1	CASSITGSRTEAFF	TGTGCCAGTAGTATCACAGGGTCGCGAACTGAAGCTTTCTTT
.	.	TRBV20-1	13	TRBJ2-7	CSASRQGLEEQYF	TGCAGTGCTAGTCGTCAGGGTTTGGAGGAGCAGTACTTC
.	.	TRBV27	13	TRBJ2-2	CASSRQTTGELFF	TGTGCCAGCAGTAGACAGACCACCGGGGAGCTGTTTTTT
TRBD1	.	TRBV19	13	TRBJ1-1	CASSPGGNTEAFF	TGTGCCAGTAGCCCAGGGGGGAACACTGAAGCTTTCTTT
.	.	TRBV27	14	TRBJ1-1	CASSLLGAATEAFF	TGTGCCAGCAGTTTACTGGGGGCGGCCACTGAAGCTTTCTTT
.	.	TRBV4-2	14	TRBJ2-7	CASSQETEYYEQYF	TGTGCCAGCAGCCAAGAGACGGAGTACTACGAGCAGTACTTC
.	.	TRBV28	15	TRBJ2-1	CASSLGGDTYNEQFF	TGTGCCAGCAGTTTGGGGGGAGACACCTACAATGAGCAGTTCTTC
TRBD1	.	TRBV4-3	16	TRBJ2-7	CASSQAYGQGAHEQYF	TGCGCCAGCAGCCAAGCTTACGGACAGGGAGCCCACGAGCAGTACTTC
TRBD2	.	TRBV6-6	15	TRBJ2-1	CASSPWGGGGNEQFF	TGTGCCAGCAGCCCGTGGGGCGGGGGGGGCAATGAGCAGTTCTTC
.	.	TRBV21-1	15	TRBJ2-7	CASSSRVMTPYEQYF	TGTGCCAGCAGCTCCAGGGTCATGACCCCCTACGAGCAGTACTTC
TRBD2	.	TRBV7-2	14	TRBJ2-5	CASSSGLGTETQYF	TGTGCCAGCAGCTCGGGACTAGGGACAGAGACCCAGTACTTC
TRBD2	.	TRBV18	15	TRBJ2-7	CASSPASGGWYEQYF	TGTGCCAGCTCACCGGCTAGCGGGGGGTGGTACGAGCAGTACTTC
TRBD2	few	TRBV6-2/TRBV6-3	16	TRBJ2-1	CASSSIKRGEYNEQFF	TGTGCCAGCAGCTCCATCAAGCGGGGGGAATACAATGAGCAGTTCTTC
.	once	TRBV25-1	13	TRBJ2-3	CASSDPGVDTQYF	TGTGCCAGCAGTGACCCGGGGGTCGATACGCAGTATTTT
TRBD2	.	TRBV9	17	TRBJ2-5	CASSVAPSGGAAETQYF	TGTGCCAGCAGCGTAGCTCCTAGCGGGGGGGCCGCAGAGACCCAGTACTTC
TRBD2	.	TRBV18	15	TRBJ2-7	CASSPIAGGGYEQYF	TGTGCCAGCTCACCTATAGCGGGAGGGGGCTACGAGCAGTACTTC
TRBD1	.	TRBV9	15	TRBJ1-2	CASSARDSPHYGYTF	TGTGCCAGCAGCGCCCGGGACAGCCCTCACTATGGCTACACCTTC
TRBD1	.	TRBV6-2/TRBV6-3	15	TRBJ1-5	CASSPLDRANQPQHF	TGTGCCAGCAGTCCCCTAGACAGGGCCAATCAGCCCCAGCATTTT
.	.	TRBV5-1	14	TRBJ2-5	CASSLALSPETQYF	TGCGCCAGCAGCTTGGCCCTCAGTCCGGAGACCCAGTACTTC
TRBD2	.	TRBV5-8	15	TRBJ2-5	CASSPAGGFQETQYF	TGTGCCAGCAGCCCGGCGGGGGGTTTCCAAGAGACCCAGTACTTC
TRBD2	.	TRBV6-5	12	TRBJ2-1	CAIGGGYNEQFF	TGTGCCATCGGGGGGGGCTACAATGAGCAGTTCTTC
TRBD2	once	TRBV19	16	TRBJ2-2	CASIPGGIGLTGELFF	TGTGCCAGTATACCCGGGGGGATCGGCCTTACCGGGGAGCTGTTTTTT
.	.	TRBV6-6	12	TRBJ1-2	CASSFTDYGYTF	TGTGCCAGCAGTTTTACAGATTATGGCTACACCTTC
TRBD2	.	TRBV19	16	TRBJ2-5	CASSIVGTSGVETQYF	TGTGCCAGTAGTATAGTGGGGACTAGCGGGGTAGAGACCCAGTACTTC
TRBD2	once	TRBV11-2	16	TRBJ2-2	CASAAGGLSTTGELFF	TGTGCCAGCGCAGCGGGGGGGCTTTCAACCACCGGGGAGCTGTTTTTT
TRBD2	.	TRBV5-4	17	TRBJ2-3	CASSSLLAGAITDTQYF	TGTGCCAGCAGCTCCTTACTAGCGGGGGCAATCACAGATACGCAGTATTTT
TRBD1	.	TRBV30	15	TRBJ1-3	CAWSGGQSLGNTIYF	TGTGCCTGGAGTGGGGGACAGTCGTTGGGAAACACCATATATTTT
.	.	TRBV5-1	14	TRBJ2-5	CASSPPGVQETQYF	TGCGCCAGCAGTCCCCCGGGGGTCCAAGAGACCCAGTACTTC
.	.	TRBV2	14	TRBJ2-3	CASREGFATDTQYF	TGTGCCAGCAGGGAGGGATTCGCCACAGATACGCAGTATTTT
.	once	TRBV5-1	17	TRBJ1-3	CASSLGWQGLTGNTIYF	TGCGCCAGCAGCTTGGGTTGGCAGGGGCTAACTGGAAACACCATATATTTT
TRBD2	.	TRBV6-2/TRBV6-3	15	TRBJ2-2	CASSLLAGAPGELFF	TGTGCCAGCAGCCTTCTAGCGGGGGCGCCCGGGGAGCTGTTTTTT
.	.	TRBV7-7	11	TRBJ1-3	CASSSGNTIYF	TGTGCTAGCAGCTCAGGAAACACCATATATTTT
.	.	TRBV6-5	12	TRBJ1-2	CASSFSGWGYTF	TGTGCCAGCAGCTTCTCGGGTTGGGGCTACACCTTC
.	.	TRBV7-9	13	TRBJ1-2	CASSLANGGGYTF	TGTGCCAGCAGCTTAGCGAATGGAGGTGGCTACACCTTC
.	.	TRBV7-3	13	TRBJ1-1	CASSPQEDTEAFF	TGTGCCAGCAGCCCCCAAGAGGACACTGAAGCTTTCTTT
TRBD1	.	TRBV7-2	14	TRBJ2-7	CASSSGTDAYEQYF	TGTGCCAGCAGCTCTGGGACAGACGCCTACGAGCAGTACTTC
.	.	TRBV5-1	13	TRBJ2-7	CASSQDGLYEQYF	TGCGCCAGCAGCCAGGACGGACTCTACGAGCAGTACTTC
TRBD1	few	TRBV7-2	14	TRBJ1-1	CASSPQGAITEAFF	TGTGCCAGCAGCCCACAGGGGGCGATAACTGAAGCTTTCTTT